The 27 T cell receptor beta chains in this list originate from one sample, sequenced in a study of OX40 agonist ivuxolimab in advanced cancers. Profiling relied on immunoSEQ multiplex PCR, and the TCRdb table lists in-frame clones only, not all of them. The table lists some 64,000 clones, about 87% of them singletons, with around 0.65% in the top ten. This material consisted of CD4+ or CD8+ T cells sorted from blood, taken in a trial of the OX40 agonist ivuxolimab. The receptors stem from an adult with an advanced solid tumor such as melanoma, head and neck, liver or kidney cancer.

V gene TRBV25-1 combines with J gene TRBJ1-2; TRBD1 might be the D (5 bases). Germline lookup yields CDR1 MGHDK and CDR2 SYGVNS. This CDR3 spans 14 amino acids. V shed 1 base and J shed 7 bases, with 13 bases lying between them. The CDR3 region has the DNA TGTGCCAGCAGTGAATTTCGGGGGTCTGGTGGCTACACCTTC. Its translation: CASSEFRGSGGYTF.

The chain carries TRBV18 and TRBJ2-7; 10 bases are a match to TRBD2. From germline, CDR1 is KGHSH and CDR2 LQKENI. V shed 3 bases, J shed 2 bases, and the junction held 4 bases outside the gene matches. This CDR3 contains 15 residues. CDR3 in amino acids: CASSPGLAPAYEQYF. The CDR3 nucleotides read TGTGCCAGCTCACCGGGACTAGCGCCGGCCTACGAGCAGTACTTC.

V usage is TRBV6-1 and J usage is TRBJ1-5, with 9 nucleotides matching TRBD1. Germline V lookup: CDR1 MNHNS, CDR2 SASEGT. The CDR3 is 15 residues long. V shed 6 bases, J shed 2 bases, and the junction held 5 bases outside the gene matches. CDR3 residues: CASRGTGWGNQPQHF. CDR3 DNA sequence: TGTGCCAGCAGGGGGACAGGGTGGGGCAATCAGCCCCAGCATTTT.

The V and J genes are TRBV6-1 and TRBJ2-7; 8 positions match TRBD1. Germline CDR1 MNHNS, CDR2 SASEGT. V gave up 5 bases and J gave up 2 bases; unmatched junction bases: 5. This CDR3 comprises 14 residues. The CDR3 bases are TGTGCCAGCAGTCCCGACAGGGGACCCTACGAGCAGTACTTC. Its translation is CASSPDRGPYEQYF.

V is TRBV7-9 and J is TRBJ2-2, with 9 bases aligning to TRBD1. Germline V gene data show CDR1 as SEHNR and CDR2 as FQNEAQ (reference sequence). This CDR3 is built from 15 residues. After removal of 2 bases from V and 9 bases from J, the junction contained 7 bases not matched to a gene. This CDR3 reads CASSLSGTGFRELFF. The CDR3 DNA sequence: TGTGCCAGCAGCTTATCCGGGACAGGGTTCCGGGAGCTGTTTTTT.

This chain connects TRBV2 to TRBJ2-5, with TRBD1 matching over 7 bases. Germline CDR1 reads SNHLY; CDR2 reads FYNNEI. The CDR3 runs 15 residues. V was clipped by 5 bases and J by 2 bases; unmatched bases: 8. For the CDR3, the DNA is TGTGCCAGCAGTAGACACGGGACAGTACAAGAGACCCAGTACTTC. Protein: CASSRHGTVQETQYF.

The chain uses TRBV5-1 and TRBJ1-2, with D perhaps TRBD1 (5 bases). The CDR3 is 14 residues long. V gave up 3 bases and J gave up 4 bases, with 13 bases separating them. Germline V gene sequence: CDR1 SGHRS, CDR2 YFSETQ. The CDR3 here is CASSWDPGSYGYTF. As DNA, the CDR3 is TGCGCCAGCAGCTGGGACCCTGGGAGCTATGGCTACACCTTC. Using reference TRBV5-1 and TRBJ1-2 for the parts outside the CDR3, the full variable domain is KAGVTQTPRYLIKTRGQQVTLSCSPISGHRSVSWYQQTPGQGLQFLFEYFSETQRNKGNFPGRFSGRQFSNSRSEMNVSTLELGDSALYLCASSWDPGSYGYTFGSGTRLTVV.

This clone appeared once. CDR3 DNA sequence: TGTGCCAGCAGCCGATCCAGGGAGACCCAGTACTTC. Protein: CASSRSRETQYF. V usage is TRBV11-2 and J usage is TRBJ2-5; D call uncertain. Germline loops: CDR1 SGHAT, CDR2 FQNNGV. The CDR3 spans 12 residues. Deletions cut 5 bases from V and 5 bases from J, with 9 bases between. Full variable domain (missing parts from reference TRBV11-2 and TRBJ2-5): EAGVAQSPRYKIIEKRQSVAFWCNPISGHATLYWYQQILGQGPKLLIQFQNNGVVDDSQLPKDRFSAERLKGVDSTLKIQPAKLEDSAVYLCASSRSRETQYFGPGTRLLVL.

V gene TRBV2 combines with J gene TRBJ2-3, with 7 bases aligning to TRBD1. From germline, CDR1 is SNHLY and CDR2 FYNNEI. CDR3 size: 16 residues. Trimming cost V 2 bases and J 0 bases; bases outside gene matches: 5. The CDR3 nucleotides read TGTGCCAGCAGTGAACATCAGGACAGGAGCACAGATACGCAGTATTTT. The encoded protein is CASSEHQDRSTDTQYF.

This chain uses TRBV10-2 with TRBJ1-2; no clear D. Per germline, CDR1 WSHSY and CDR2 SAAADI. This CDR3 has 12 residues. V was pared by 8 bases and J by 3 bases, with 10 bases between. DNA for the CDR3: TGCGCCAGCCCACACATGGACTATGGCTACACCTTC. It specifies CASPHMDYGYTF.

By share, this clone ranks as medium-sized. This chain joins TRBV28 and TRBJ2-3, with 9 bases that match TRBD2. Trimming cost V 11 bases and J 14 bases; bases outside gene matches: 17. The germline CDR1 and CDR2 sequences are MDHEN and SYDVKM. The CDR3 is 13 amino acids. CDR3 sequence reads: CAGASNLAGRLYF. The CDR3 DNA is TGTGCCGGAGCCTCAAATCTAGCGGGAAGGCTGTATTTT.

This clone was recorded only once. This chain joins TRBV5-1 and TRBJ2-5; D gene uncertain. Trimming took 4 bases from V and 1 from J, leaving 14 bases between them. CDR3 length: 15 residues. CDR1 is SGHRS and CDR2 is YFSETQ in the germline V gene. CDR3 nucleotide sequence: TGCGCCAGCAGCCCCGAAGACACATTCCAAGAGACCCAGTACTTC. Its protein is CASSPEDTFQETQYF.

Here the CDR3 DNA reads TGTGCCAGTACCCTGCAGGCCTCCGGGGATCAGCCCCAGCATTTT. It specifies CASTLQASGDQPQHF. The chain uses TRBV19 and TRBJ1-5; no definite D call. Trimming cost V 7 bases and J 5 bases, with 18 bases left between them. Germline-derived CDR1 and CDR2 are LNHDA and SQIVND (reference sequence). The CDR3 runs to 15 residues.

CDR3: CATGRSPYEQYF. DNA of the CDR3: TGTGCCACCGGACGGAGCCCTTACGAGCAGTACTTC. The chain couples TRBV10-3 to TRBJ2-7, with unresolved D. In germline, CDR1 is ENHRY, CDR2 SYGVKD. The CDR3 spans 12 residues. V lost 10 bases, J lost 4 bases, and 14 bases lay in between.

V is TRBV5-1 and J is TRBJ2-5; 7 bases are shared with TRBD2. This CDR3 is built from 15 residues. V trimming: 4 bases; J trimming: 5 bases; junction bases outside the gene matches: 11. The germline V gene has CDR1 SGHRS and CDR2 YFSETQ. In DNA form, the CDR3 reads TGCGCCAGCAGCCATTCGGCGGGAGAGGGGGAGACCCAGTACTTC. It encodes CASSHSAGEGETQYF.

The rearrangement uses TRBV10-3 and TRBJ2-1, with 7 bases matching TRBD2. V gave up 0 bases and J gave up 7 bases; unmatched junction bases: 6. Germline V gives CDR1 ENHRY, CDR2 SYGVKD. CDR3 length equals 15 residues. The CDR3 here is CAISESRTSLNEQFF. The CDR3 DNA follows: TGTGCCATCAGTGAGTCCAGGACTAGTTTAAATGAGCAGTTCTTC.

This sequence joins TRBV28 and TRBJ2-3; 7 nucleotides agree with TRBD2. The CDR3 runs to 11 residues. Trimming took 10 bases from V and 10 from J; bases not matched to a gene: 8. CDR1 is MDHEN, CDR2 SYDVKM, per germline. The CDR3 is CATTTGRAQYF. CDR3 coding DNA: TGTGCCACCACAACTGGGAGGGCGCAGTATTTT. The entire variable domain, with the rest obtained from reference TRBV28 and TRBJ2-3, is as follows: DVKVTQSSRYLVKRTGEKVFLECVQDMDHENMFWYRQDPGLGLRLIYFSYDVKMKEKGDIPEGYSVSREKKERFSLILESASTNQTSMYLCATTTGRAQYFGPGTRLTVL.

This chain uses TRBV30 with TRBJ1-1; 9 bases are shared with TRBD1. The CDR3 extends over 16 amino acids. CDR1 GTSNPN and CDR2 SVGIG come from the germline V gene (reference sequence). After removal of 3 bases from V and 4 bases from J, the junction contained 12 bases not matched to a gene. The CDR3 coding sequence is TGTGCCTGGAGGCCGGGACAGGGAACATTGGGCACTGAAGCTTTCTTT. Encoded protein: CAWRPGQGTLGTEAFF.

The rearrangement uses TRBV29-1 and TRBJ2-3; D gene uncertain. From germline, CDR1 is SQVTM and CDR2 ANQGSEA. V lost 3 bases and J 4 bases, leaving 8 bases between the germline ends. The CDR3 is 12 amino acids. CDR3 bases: TGCAGCGTTGAGGTCAGACCAGATACGCAGTATTTT. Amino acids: CSVEVRPDTQYF.

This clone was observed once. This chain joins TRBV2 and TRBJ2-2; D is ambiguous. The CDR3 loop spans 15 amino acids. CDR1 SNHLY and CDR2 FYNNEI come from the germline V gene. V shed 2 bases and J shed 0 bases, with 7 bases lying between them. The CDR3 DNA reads TGTGCCAGCAGTGAACTCCTTTCGAACACCGGGGAGCTGTTTTTT. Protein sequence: CASSELLSNTGELFF.

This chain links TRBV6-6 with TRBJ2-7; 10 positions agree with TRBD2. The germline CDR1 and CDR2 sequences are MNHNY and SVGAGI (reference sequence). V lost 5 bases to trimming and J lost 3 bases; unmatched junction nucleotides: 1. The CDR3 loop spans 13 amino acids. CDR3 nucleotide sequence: TGTGCCAGCAGTGCTAGCGGGAGCTACGAGCAGTACTTC. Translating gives CASSASGSYEQYF.

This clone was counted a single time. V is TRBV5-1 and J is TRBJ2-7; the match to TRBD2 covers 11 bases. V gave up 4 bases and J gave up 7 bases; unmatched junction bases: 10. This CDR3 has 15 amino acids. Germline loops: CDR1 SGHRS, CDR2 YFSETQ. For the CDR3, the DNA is TGCGCCAGCAGCGGACTTGGACTAGCGGGCGGGGAGCAGTACTTC. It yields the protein CASSGLGLAGGEQYF.

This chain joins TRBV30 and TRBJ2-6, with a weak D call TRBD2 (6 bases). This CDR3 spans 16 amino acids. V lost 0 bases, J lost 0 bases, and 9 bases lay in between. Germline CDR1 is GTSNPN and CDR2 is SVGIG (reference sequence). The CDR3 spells CAWSVPDYSGANVLTF. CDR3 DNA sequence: TGTGCCTGGAGTGTCCCGGACTACTCTGGGGCCAACGTCCTGACTTTC.

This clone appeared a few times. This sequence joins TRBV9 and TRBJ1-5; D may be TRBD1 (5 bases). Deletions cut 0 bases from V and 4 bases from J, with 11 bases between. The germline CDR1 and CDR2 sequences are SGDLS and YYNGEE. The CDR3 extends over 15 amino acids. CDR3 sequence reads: CASSVEGTANQPQHF. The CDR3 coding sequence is TGTGCCAGCAGCGTAGAGGGGACCGCGAATCAGCCCCAGCATTTT.

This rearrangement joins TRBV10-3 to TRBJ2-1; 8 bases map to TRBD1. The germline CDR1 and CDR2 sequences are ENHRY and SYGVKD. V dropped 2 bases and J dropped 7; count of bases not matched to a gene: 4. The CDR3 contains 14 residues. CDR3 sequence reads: CAISEGQGMNEQFF. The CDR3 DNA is TGTGCCATCAGTGAGGGACAGGGAATGAATGAGCAGTTCTTC.

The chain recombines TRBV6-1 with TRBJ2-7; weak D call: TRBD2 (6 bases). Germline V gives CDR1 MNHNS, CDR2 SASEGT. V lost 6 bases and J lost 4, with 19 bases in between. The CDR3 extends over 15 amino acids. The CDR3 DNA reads TGTGCCAGCAGGAGGGGCGGAGGGCCTGGTTACGAGCAGTACTTC. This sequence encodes CASRRGGGPGYEQYF.

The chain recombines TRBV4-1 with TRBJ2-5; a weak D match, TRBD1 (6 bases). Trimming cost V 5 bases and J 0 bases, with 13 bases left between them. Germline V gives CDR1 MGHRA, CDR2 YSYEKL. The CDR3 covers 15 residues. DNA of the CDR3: TGCGCCAGCAGCGAGTCAGGGGCGTACCAAGAGACCCAGTACTTC. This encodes CASSESGAYQETQYF.